These T cell receptor beta chains were read from a single sample in a study of T-cell reconstitution after alpha-beta-depleted transplantation in children. TCRdb reprocessed the PCR reads with MiXCR, giving one entry per CDR3 protein. The table lists around 300,000 distinct CDR3 sequences, over 9.5% of them singletons. The specimen comprised PBMCs, sampled before TCRalphabeta/CD19-depleted stem cell transplant. The receptors stem from a boy under two years old with acute myeloid leukemia, due to receive a stem cell transplant. CDR3s include the opening cysteine and the closing phenylalanine or tryptophan. The D gene is left open where the match is weak. Not all rows give a size; the values are once, few, many and, for expanded clones, a class.

v_call	d_call	j_call	clone_size	cdr3_nt	cdr3_aa
TRBV18	-	TRBJ2-1	few	TGTGCCAGCTCACCTCTACCCTTTGTCCCGCCGGGGGAGAATGAGCAGTTCTTC	CASSPLPFVPPGENEQFF
TRBV7-2	TRBD1	TRBJ1-2	many	TGTGCCAGCAGCCCTAGGACAGGGGACGGCTACACCTTC	CASSPRTGDGYTF
TRBV2	-	TRBJ2-5	many	TGTGCCAGCAGCGTGGGGTATTACCAAGAGACCCAGTACTTC	CASSVGYYQETQYF
TRBV5-5	-	TRBJ2-3	many	TGTGCCAGCAGCTTGGGTTCGGGGGATACGCAGTATTTT	CASSLGSGDTQYF
TRBV7-2	TRBD1	TRBJ2-5	many	TGTGCCAGCAGCCGAAGGGGGCCCCAAGAGACCCAGTACTTC	CASSRRGPQETQYF
TRBV5-1	TRBD1	TRBJ2-5	many	TGCGCCAGCAGGTTGACCACAGGGGACATGGGTCAAGAGACCCAGTACTTC	CASRLTTGDMGQETQYF
TRBV24-1	-	TRBJ2-7	many	TGTGCCACCAGTCCCGGGACGGCTGACTACGAGCAGTACTTC	CATSPGTADYEQYF
TRBV12-3/TRBV12-4	-	TRBJ1-2	few	TGTGCCAGCAGTTTAAGCGAGATGCGGGGTGGCTATGGCTACACCTTC	CASSLSEMRGGYGYTF
TRBV6-2/TRBV6-3	TRBD2	TRBJ2-7	-	TGTGCCAGCAGTTACTCGCTAGCGGGAGTTCGCCCTCCTCCCGAGACCTACGAGCAGTACTTC	CASSYSLAGVRPPPETYEQYF
TRBV28	-	TRBJ2-1	many	TGTGCCAGCAGGGCTGGTGGGGGAAAATACAATGAGCAGTTCTTC	CASRAGGGKYNEQFF
TRBV12-3/TRBV12-4	TRBD2	TRBJ2-3	many	TGTGCCAGCGGCGGGAGGGCCACAGATACGCAGTATTTT	CASGGRATDTQYF
TRBV7-9	-	TRBJ1-3	many	TGTGCCAGCAGCGTTGACGGCTCTGGAAACACCATATATTTT	CASSVDGSGNTIYF
TRBV7-3	TRBD2	TRBJ2-1	many	TGTGCCAGCAGCACTAGCGGGGGTGACTACAATGAGCAGTTCTTC	CASSTSGGDYNEQFF
TRBV10-3	TRBD1	TRBJ2-5	many	TGTGCCATCAGCCGGGACAGCGACGTGGAGACCCAGTACTTC	CAISRDSDVETQYF
TRBV13	-	TRBJ2-7	-	TGTGCCAGCAGCTTAGAGGCTGAAGCCTACGAGCAGTACTTC	CASSLEAEAYEQYF
TRBV6-1	TRBD2	TRBJ2-1	many	TGTGCCAGCAGCGAACTAGCGGGAGATAACAATGAGCAGTTCTTC	CASSELAGDNNEQFF
TRBV2	-	TRBJ2-2	-	TGTGCCAGCGAGAGGGGAGGAACCGGGGAGCTGTTTTTT	CASERGGTGELFF
TRBV3-2	-	TRBJ2-1	many	TGTGCCAGCAGCCAAGTTAAAAACAATGAGCAGTTCTTC	CASSQVKNNEQFF
TRBV25-1	-	TRBJ1-5	many	TGTGCCAGCAGTGACGTCATGGGATTCTATAGCAATCAGCCCCAGCATTTT	CASSDVMGFYSNQPQHF
TRBV11-2	-	TRBJ2-4	many	TGTGCCAGCAGCTTAGATATGAGGAGGGCCGGGCTAGCCAAAAACATTCAGTACTTC	CASSLDMRRAGLAKNIQYF
TRBV6-1	TRBD1	TRBJ1-5	few	TGTGCCAGCAGGGTTCGCCGGACAGGTAATCAGCCCCAGCATTTT	CASRVRRTGNQPQHF
TRBV19	-	TRBJ2-2	few	TGTGCCAGTAGATCTCCACCCGGGGAGCTGTTTTTT	CASRSPPGELFF
TRBV28	-	TRBJ1-4	many	TGTGCCAGCAGTTTACCCAATGAAAAACTGTTTTTT	CASSLPNEKLFF
TRBV5-1	TRBD1	TRBJ1-1	many	TGCGCCAGCGGCGAAAGACAGGGGAACACTGAAGCTTTCTTT	CASGERQGNTEAFF
TRBV6-5	TRBD1	TRBJ1-6	many	TGTGCCAGCAGTTACAAAACAGGGGGGTCCTATAATTCACCCCTCCACTTT	CASSYKTGGSYNSPLHF
TRBV7-9	-	TRBJ2-7	many	TGTGCCAGCAGTATCATTCTTTACGAGCAGTACTTC	CASSIILYEQYF
TRBV12-3/TRBV12-4	-	TRBJ2-1	many	TGTGCCAGCAGTTTAGCGCGGACCCTGTACAATGAGCAGTTCTTC	CASSLARTLYNEQFF
TRBV20-1	-	TRBJ2-5	few	TGCAGTGCTAGCGTTGGGGCACACCAAGAGACCCAGTACTTC	CSASVGAHQETQYF
TRBV6-1	-	TRBJ2-7	many	TGTGCCAGCAGTGAAGGCCCCGACAGGAGAACTTACGAGCAGTACTTC	CASSEGPDRRTYEQYF
TRBV28	-	TRBJ2-7	many	TGTGCCAGCAGTATAATGGGGAACCTCTACGAGCAGTACTTC	CASSIMGNLYEQYF
TRBV6-1	-	TRBJ2-7	-	TGTGCCAGACTAGAAGGGGAATGGGGCTACGAGCAGTACTTC	CARLEGEWGYEQYF
TRBV14	-	TRBJ1-1	-	TGTGCCAGCAGCCAAGTTCTGATCGGGGGGCGCGGCACTGAAGCTTTCTTT	CASSQVLIGGRGTEAFF
TRBV4-3	-	TRBJ2-5	many	TGCGCCAGCAGCCAAGGGACCTACCAAGAGACCCAGTACTTC	CASSQGTYQETQYF
TRBV2	-	TRBJ1-6	many	TGTGCCAGCAGCTCTGCTACAGGGCGCGAAACACCCCTCCACTTT	CASSSATGRETPLHF
TRBV7-3	TRBD1	TRBJ2-6	few	TGTGCCAGCAGCTTAACGGGACAGGGTCTCTCTGGGGCCAACGTCCTGACTTTC	CASSLTGQGLSGANVLTF
TRBV7-2	-	TRBJ2-3	few	TGTGCCAGCAGCTTAGCAAAAACGGGGCGGAGGAGGGATACGCAGTATTTT	CASSLAKTGRRRDTQYF
TRBV13	-	TRBJ2-1	few	TGTGCCAGCCTCCGGGGTAGCTCCTACAATGAGCAGTTCTTC	CASLRGSSYNEQFF
TRBV24-1	TRBD2	TRBJ2-1	many	TGTGCCACCAGTGACCTTGTGACTAGCGGGGGATACAATGAGCAGTTCTTC	CATSDLVTSGGYNEQFF
TRBV5-1	TRBD1	TRBJ2-7	-	TGCGCCAGCAGCTTGGCACCAGGGGGCCCCTACGAGCAGTACTTC	CASSLAPGGPYEQYF
TRBV7-9	-	TRBJ2-1	-	TGTGCCAGCAGCTTAGGGGACACAGAGCAGTTCTTC	CASSLGDTEQFF